This T cell receptor (beta chain) is from a study of T cell responses to AZD1222 COVID-19 vaccine. The V end was cut by 10 bases, the J end by 0 bases, with 15 bases between. The CDR3 is 15 residues long. CDR1 is LNHDA and CDR2 is SQIVND in the germline V gene (reference sequence). The repertoire was sequenced with immunoSEQ multiplex PCR; TCRdb's copy has only in-frame clones and lacks some. The sample contains more than 150,000 clones, approximately 90% of which appear only once. Comment on this clone: The antigen is unknown.

Study outcomes and limitations: The study sampled repertoires only after the peak T cell response.

The material sequenced was peripheral blood, taken on day 0 of AZD1222 vaccination. The clonotype originates from an adult in good health. The V gene is TRBV19, the J gene TRBJ2-2, with D maybe TRBD1 (6 bases). The CDR3 here is CATKIRGANTGELFF. For the CDR3, the DNA is TGTGCCACCAAGATCAGGGGAGCGAACACCGGGGAGCTGTTTTTT.